The rows below give T cell receptor beta chains drawn from one sample of a study of cytomegalovirus exposure and HLA in healthy donors. Sequencing was performed with immunoSEQ multiplex PCR; in TCRdb, only in-frame clones are kept and a portion is missing. The sample contains roughly 130,000 clones, about 85% of which appear only once. The sample was PBMCs. The receptors stem from a female donor in good health and CMV-seronegative. Each CDR3 is given with its conserved first and last residue. D genes are given only for firm matches. Clone size is given for some rows only: seen once, a few or many times, or a class if the clone is expanded.

DNA: TGTGCCAGCTCGGACAGGGGGCCAGCCTACGAGCAGTACTTC
CDR3: CASSDRGPAYEQYF
size: .
J: TRBJ2-7
D: TRBD1
V: TRBV18

DNA: TGTGCCAGCAGCTTATCTAGCGGTAACATTCAGTACTTC
CDR3: CASSLSSGNIQYF
size: .
J: TRBJ2-4
D: TRBD2
V: TRBV7-9

DNA: TGTGCCAGCACCGGCGGCCAGGGAATCTATGGCTACACCTTC
CDR3: CASTGGQGIYGYTF
size: .
J: TRBJ1-2
D: .
V: TRBV28

DNA: TGCGCCAGCAGCTCTAGCGGGAACACCGGGGAGCTGTTTTTT
CDR3: CASSSSGNTGELFF
size: .
J: TRBJ2-2
D: TRBD2
V: TRBV5-1

DNA: TGTGCCAGCAGCGATAGCGGGGCCTACGAGCAGTACTTC
CDR3: CASSDSGAYEQYF
size: .
J: TRBJ2-7
D: TRBD2
V: TRBV7-3

DNA: TGTGCCAGCAGCTTGGAGTTGGCCAGGGGTGAGACCCAGTACTTC
CDR3: CASSLELARGETQYF
size: .
J: TRBJ2-5
D: .
V: TRBV5-6

DNA: TGTGCCAGCAGCCCTCGAGTGGCGGAGCAGCCCCAGCATTTT
CDR3: CASSPRVAEQPQHF
size: .
J: TRBJ1-5
D: .
V: TRBV7-2

DNA: TGCGCCAGCAGCCACGGGGACTATGGCTACACCTTC
CDR3: CASSHGDYGYTF
size: .
J: TRBJ1-2
D: .
V: TRBV4-1

DNA: TGCGCCAGTGGTCGGGATCAAGAGACCCAGTACTTC
CDR3: CASGRDQETQYF
size: once
J: TRBJ2-5
D: .
V: TRBV5-1

DNA: TGTGCCAGCAGTACCGGGAGCTCCTACGAGCAGTACTTC
CDR3: CASSTGSSYEQYF
size: .
J: TRBJ2-7
D: .
V: TRBV2

DNA: TGTGCCAGCAGCTCGGCCATGACTAGGGGAGTCACAGATACGCAGTATTTT
CDR3: CASSSAMTRGVTDTQYF
size: few
J: TRBJ2-3
D: .
V: TRBV14

DNA: TGTGCCAGCTCACCGGGAGCCCATAGCAATCAGCCCCAGCATTTT
CDR3: CASSPGAHSNQPQHF
size: .
J: TRBJ1-5
D: .
V: TRBV18

DNA: TGTGCCAGCAGCCTTCCCTATATACAGTCACCCCTCCACTTT
CDR3: CASSLPYIQSPLHF
size: .
J: TRBJ1-6
D: .
V: TRBV7-9

DNA: TGCGCCAGCAGCCGGACAGGGCAGACAACTAATGAAAAACTGTTTTTT
CDR3: CASSRTGQTTNEKLFF
size: .
J: TRBJ1-4
D: TRBD1
V: TRBV5-1

DNA: TGTGCCAGCAGTGAACAGGGAGGGAGAACTGAAGCTTTCTTT
CDR3: CASSEQGGRTEAFF
size: .
J: TRBJ1-1
D: .
V: TRBV25-1